Listed below are T cell receptor beta chains from one sample, sequenced in a study of early T cells in non-severe SARS-CoV-2 infection. Each CDR3 protein gets one entry after TCRdb re-called the 5' RACE reads with MiXCR. Of some 83,000 distinct CDR3 sequences in the sample, roughly 10% were seen once. Sequencing was performed on whole blood, taken at baseline. Receptors originate from an adult who was a healthcare worker with PCR-confirmed SARS-CoV-2 infection or an uninfected control (not recorded which). The CDR3 runs from the conserved cysteine through the conserved F or W. The D gene is left open where the match is weak. Clone size is not always given. Where it is, it says once, few, many or a class for expanded clones.

abundance: many
j_gene: TRBJ2-2
d_gene: TRBD2
v_gene: TRBV7-3
CDR3aa: CASSQSGTSGTGELFF
CDR3nt: TGTGCCAGCAGCCAATCCGGGACTAGCGGCACCGGGGAGCTGTTTTTT

abundance: NA
j_gene: TRBJ2-5
d_gene: NA
v_gene: TRBV20-1
CDR3aa: CSASDPAGREETQYF
CDR3nt: TGCAGTGCTAGTGATCCGGCAGGGCGGGAAGAGACCCAGTACTTC

abundance: NA
j_gene: TRBJ1-5
d_gene: NA
v_gene: TRBV28
CDR3aa: CASSLVPGNQPQHF
CDR3nt: TGTGCCAGCAGTTTAGTCCCTGGAAATCAGCCCCAGCATTTT

abundance: many
j_gene: TRBJ2-1
d_gene: TRBD2
v_gene: TRBV4-2
CDR3aa: CASSPRGESYNEQFF
CDR3nt: TGTGCCAGCAGCCCCCGGGGGGAGAGCTACAATGAGCAGTTCTTC

abundance: few
j_gene: TRBJ1-6
d_gene: NA
v_gene: TRBV7-3
CDR3aa: CASSQRAAGNGSPLHF
CDR3nt: TGTGCCAGCAGCCAAAGGGCAGCTGGTAATGGTTCACCCCTCCACTTT

abundance: many
j_gene: TRBJ2-7
d_gene: TRBD2
v_gene: TRBV20-1
CDR3aa: CSARVPGRHPYEQYF
CDR3nt: TGCAGTGCTAGAGTCCCCGGGAGGCACCCCTACGAGCAGTACTTC

abundance: NA
j_gene: TRBJ1-6
d_gene: TRBD1
v_gene: TRBV27
CDR3aa: CASSSGDDRANSPLHF
CDR3nt: TGTGCCAGCAGTTCTGGGGACGACAGGGCGAATTCACCCCTCCACTTT

abundance: once
j_gene: TRBJ2-2
d_gene: TRBD1
v_gene: TRBV3-1
CDR3aa: CASSQWDSRELFF
CDR3nt: TGTGCCAGCAGCCAATGGGACAGCAGGGAGCTGTTTTTT

abundance: NA
j_gene: TRBJ2-1
d_gene: NA
v_gene: TRBV24-1
CDR3aa: CATSDHVYNEQFF
CDR3nt: TGTGCCACCAGTGATCATGTCTACAATGAGCAGTTCTTC

abundance: many
j_gene: TRBJ2-5
d_gene: NA
v_gene: TRBV10-1
CDR3aa: CASSRDGQETQYF
CDR3nt: TGCGCCAGCAGCCGGGACGGTCAAGAGACCCAGTACTTC

abundance: NA
j_gene: TRBJ2-5
d_gene: NA
v_gene: TRBV12-3/TRBV12-4
CDR3aa: CASSPPGPEETQYF
CDR3nt: TGTGCCAGCAGTCCTCCGGGACCCGAGGAGACCCAGTACTTC

abundance: NA
j_gene: TRBJ2-3
d_gene: NA
v_gene: TRBV10-3
CDR3aa: CAISFDVSTDTQYF
CDR3nt: TGTGCCATCAGCTTCGACGTTAGCACAGATACGCAGTATTTT

abundance: many
j_gene: TRBJ1-5
d_gene: NA
v_gene: TRBV7-2
CDR3aa: CASSLGDSNQPQHF
CDR3nt: TGTGCCAGCAGCTTGGGGGATTCGAATCAGCCCCAGCATTTT

abundance: few
j_gene: TRBJ2-1
d_gene: TRBD2
v_gene: TRBV11-2
CDR3aa: CASSLEPGLTYNEQFF
CDR3nt: TGTGCCAGCAGCTTAGAGCCGGGACTAACCTACAATGAGCAGTTCTTC

abundance: few
j_gene: TRBJ2-7
d_gene: TRBD1
v_gene: TRBV6-6
CDR3aa: CASSYPRGQGGEEQYF
CDR3nt: TGTGCCAGCAGTTACCCCAGGGGACAGGGTGGAGAAGAGCAGTACTTC

abundance: NA
j_gene: TRBJ2-7
d_gene: TRBD2
v_gene: TRBV5-1
CDR3aa: CASSFSSGLLYEQYF
CDR3nt: TGCGCCAGCAGCTTTTCTAGCGGGCTTCTGTACGAGCAGTACTTC

abundance: few
j_gene: TRBJ1-6
d_gene: NA
v_gene: TRBV18
CDR3aa: CASSPGSDNSPLHF
CDR3nt: TGTGCCAGCTCACCCGGATCGGATAATTCACCCCTCCACTTT

abundance: NA
j_gene: TRBJ1-1
d_gene: TRBD1
v_gene: TRBV27
CDR3aa: CASSFDTGGLYTEAFF
CDR3nt: TGTGCCAGCAGTTTCGACACAGGGGGGTTGTACACTGAAGCTTTCTTT

abundance: NA
j_gene: TRBJ2-3
d_gene: NA
v_gene: TRBV28
CDR3aa: CASSFRAGTQYF
CDR3nt: TGTGCCAGCAGTTTTAGGGCGGGTACGCAGTATTTT

abundance: NA
j_gene: TRBJ2-5
d_gene: NA
v_gene: TRBV7-7
CDR3aa: CASSPGSTQYF
CDR3nt: TGTGCCAGCAGCCCCGGGTCCACCCAGTACTTC

abundance: many
j_gene: TRBJ2-2
d_gene: NA
v_gene: TRBV6-1
CDR3aa: CASRNATGRSRNTGELFF
CDR3nt: TGTGCCAGCAGAAATGCGACGGGCCGTTCGCGGAACACCGGGGAGCTGTTTTTT

abundance: few
j_gene: TRBJ2-1
d_gene: NA
v_gene: TRBV7-6
CDR3aa: CASSYNPVGEQFF
CDR3nt: TGTGCCAGCAGTTACAACCCCGTAGGTGAGCAGTTCTTC

abundance: few
j_gene: TRBJ1-5
d_gene: TRBD1
v_gene: TRBV28
CDR3aa: CATGPTGRGNQPQHF
CDR3nt: TGTGCCACCGGCCCGACAGGGAGAGGCAATCAGCCCCAGCATTTT

abundance: NA
j_gene: TRBJ1-2
d_gene: NA
v_gene: TRBV25-1
CDR3aa: CASSEAGNYGYTF
CDR3nt: TGTGCCAGCAGTGAAGCGGGGAACTATGGCTACACCTTC

abundance: many
j_gene: TRBJ1-3
d_gene: NA
v_gene: TRBV7-3
CDR3aa: CASSLDRNSGNTIYF
CDR3nt: TGTGCCAGCAGCTTAGACAGAAACTCTGGAAACACCATATATTTT

abundance: few
j_gene: TRBJ2-7
d_gene: TRBD1
v_gene: TRBV19
CDR3aa: CASSTRTGSYEQYF
CDR3nt: TGTGCCAGTAGTACCCGGACAGGCTCCTACGAGCAGTACTTC

abundance: few
j_gene: TRBJ1-1
d_gene: TRBD1
v_gene: TRBV11-3
CDR3aa: CASSFYRGLFLMNTEAFF
CDR3nt: TGTGCCAGCAGCTTTTACAGGGGGCTGTTTTTAATGAACACTGAAGCTTTCTTT

abundance: NA
j_gene: TRBJ2-1
d_gene: NA
v_gene: TRBV7-8
CDR3aa: CASSTHDSYNEQFF
CDR3nt: TGTGCCAGCAGCACGCACGACAGCTACAATGAGCAGTTCTTC

abundance: many
j_gene: TRBJ1-5
d_gene: TRBD1
v_gene: TRBV2
CDR3aa: CASRETGDSNQPQHF
CDR3nt: TGTGCCAGCAGGGAAACAGGGGATAGCAATCAGCCCCAGCATTTT

abundance: many
j_gene: TRBJ2-3
d_gene: NA
v_gene: TRBV28
CDR3aa: CASSHKAPDTQYF
CDR3nt: TGTGCCAGCAGTCACAAAGCCCCAGATACGCAGTATTTT

abundance: many
j_gene: TRBJ1-5
d_gene: NA
v_gene: TRBV12-3/TRBV12-4
CDR3aa: CASSPGSINQPQHF
CDR3nt: TGTGCCAGCAGTCCGGGTTCTATCAATCAGCCCCAGCATTTT

abundance: many
j_gene: TRBJ2-3
d_gene: TRBD2
v_gene: TRBV4-1
CDR3aa: CASSQDQAGGPDTQYF
CDR3nt: TGCGCCAGCAGCCAAGATCAGGCGGGAGGGCCGGATACGCAGTATTTT

abundance: NA
j_gene: TRBJ2-6
d_gene: NA
v_gene: TRBV6-1
CDR3aa: CASSARDSGANVLTF
CDR3nt: TGTGCCAGCAGTGCCAGGGACTCTGGGGCCAACGTCCTGACTTTC

abundance: few
j_gene: TRBJ2-3
d_gene: TRBD1
v_gene: TRBV28
CDR3aa: CASSSRTGGTDTQYF
CDR3nt: TGTGCCAGCAGTTCGAGGACAGGGGGCACAGATACGCAGTATTTT

abundance: many
j_gene: TRBJ1-6
d_gene: TRBD1
v_gene: TRBV2
CDR3aa: CASSTSGQGSPLHF
CDR3nt: TGTGCCAGCAGTACATCGGGACAGGGCTCACCCCTCCACTTT

abundance: few
j_gene: TRBJ2-7
d_gene: TRBD1
v_gene: TRBV28
CDR3aa: CASSTTGQGSSYEQYF
CDR3nt: TGTGCCAGCAGCACCACGGGACAGGGGTCCTCCTACGAGCAGTACTTC

abundance: many
j_gene: TRBJ2-3
d_gene: NA
v_gene: TRBV3-1
CDR3aa: CASSQDNRGTTDTDTQYF
CDR3nt: TGTGCCAGCAGCCAAGATAATCGGGGCACTACAGACACAGATACGCAGTATTTT

abundance: NA
j_gene: TRBJ2-7
d_gene: NA
v_gene: TRBV3-1
CDR3aa: CASSFGTAAYEQYF
CDR3nt: TGTGCCAGCAGCTTCGGGACGGCCGCCTACGAGCAGTACTTC

abundance: many
j_gene: TRBJ2-1
d_gene: TRBD2
v_gene: TRBV7-9
CDR3aa: CASRGLDTEQFF
CDR3nt: TGTGCCAGCAGGGGACTAGATACTGAGCAGTTCTTC

abundance: NA
j_gene: TRBJ2-1
d_gene: NA
v_gene: TRBV7-8
CDR3aa: CASSLHPGAYNEQFF
CDR3nt: TGTGCCAGCAGCTTGCACCCCGGGGCCTACAATGAGCAGTTCTTC

abundance: NA
j_gene: TRBJ2-5
d_gene: NA
v_gene: TRBV20-1
CDR3aa: CSARPASETQYF
CDR3nt: TGCAGTGCTAGACCAGCGAGCGAGACCCAGTACTTC

abundance: few
j_gene: TRBJ1-1
d_gene: NA
v_gene: TRBV30
CDR3aa: CAWSYAYTEAFF
CDR3nt: TGTGCCTGGAGTTATGCCTACACTGAAGCTTTCTTT

abundance: many
j_gene: TRBJ2-2
d_gene: TRBD2
v_gene: TRBV3-1
CDR3aa: CASSPGLAGVSNTGELFF
CDR3nt: TGTGCCAGCAGCCCAGGACTAGCGGGAGTTTCGAACACCGGGGAGCTGTTTTTT

abundance: few
j_gene: TRBJ2-2
d_gene: TRBD1
v_gene: TRBV7-9
CDR3aa: CASRQGTGELFF
CDR3nt: TGTGCCAGCAGACAGGGGACCGGGGAGCTGTTTTTT

abundance: many
j_gene: TRBJ1-4
d_gene: NA
v_gene: TRBV11-2
CDR3aa: CASSLDRAEKLFF
CDR3nt: TGTGCCAGCAGCTTAGACAGGGCTGAAAAACTGTTTTTT